The present T cell receptor beta chain was sequenced within a study of blood T cell repertoires in COVID-19. Study overall: Acute and convalescent COVID-19 samples came from the United States, Italy and Spain.

As processed by the authors: By means of reference gene primer amplification, nucleated cell counts were estimated. The assay was immunoSEQ multiplex PCR, and TCRdb's table has in-frame clones only and misses some. The V and J calls and clone size are taken from that table; D and trimming were inferred from the DNA. The repertoire holds about 290,000 clones, with around nine tenths as singletons. Sequenced input: PBMCs or T cells enriched from blood (not recorded which). The source of this sequence is a woman aged 40 to 55 who had recovered from COVID-19.

The CDR3 DNA reads as TGCGCCAGCAGCCTGCGGACAGGGCGTATGATTAACTATGGCTACACCTTC. Translation: CASSLRTGRMINYGYTF. The rearrangement links TRBV4-1 to TRBJ1-2; the match to TRBD1 covers 8 bases. From germline, CDR1 is MGHRA and CDR2 YSYEKL. V shed 4 bases, J shed 1 base, and the junction held 11 bases outside the gene matches. The CDR3 has 17 amino acids.